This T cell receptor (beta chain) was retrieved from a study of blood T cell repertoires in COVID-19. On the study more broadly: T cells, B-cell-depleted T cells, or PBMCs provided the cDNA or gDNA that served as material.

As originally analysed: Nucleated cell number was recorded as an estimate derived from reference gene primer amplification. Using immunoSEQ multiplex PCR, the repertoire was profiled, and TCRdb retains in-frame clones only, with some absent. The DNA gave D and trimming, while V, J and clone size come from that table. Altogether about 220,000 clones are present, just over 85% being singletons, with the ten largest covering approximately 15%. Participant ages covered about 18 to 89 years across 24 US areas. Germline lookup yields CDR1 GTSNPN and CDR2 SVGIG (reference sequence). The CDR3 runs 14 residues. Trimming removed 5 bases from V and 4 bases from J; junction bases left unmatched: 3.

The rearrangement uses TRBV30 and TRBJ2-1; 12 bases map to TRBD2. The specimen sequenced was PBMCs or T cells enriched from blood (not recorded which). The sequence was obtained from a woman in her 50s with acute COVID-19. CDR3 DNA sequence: TGTGCCTGGCGGACTAGCGGGATTTACAATGAGCAGTTCTTC. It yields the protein CAWRTSGIYNEQFF.